These T cell receptor beta chains were read from a single sample in a study of sequential checkpoint blockade in melanoma. Profiled with immunoSEQ multiplex PCR; TCRdb holds only in-frame clones, not every one. The sample yields some 30,000 clones, about 88% seen once. Here the sequenced sample was CD8+ T cells sorted from blood (inferred from file names), taken from a patient given nivolumab and ipilimumab in sequence. These receptors were taken from a human donor with melanoma. Both conserved end residues are part of each CDR3. A D gene is named only where the DNA matches it firmly. Size is stated for part of the rows, as once, few or many counts, or as a class when the clone is expanded.

d_call clone_size j_call v_call cdr3_nt cdr3_aa
. . TRBJ1-1 TRBV7-9 TGTGCCAGCAGCTGGGGGGTCACTGAAGCTTTCTTT CASSWGVTEAFF
. few TRBJ2-7 TRBV5-6 TGTGCCAGCAGCTTGACAGAAGAGCAGTACTTC CASSLTEEQYF
. few TRBJ1-5 TRBV2 TGTGCCAGCAGTGAGGGGCTCGGAGGCAATCAGCCCCAGCATTTT CASSEGLGGNQPQHF
. . TRBJ2-7 TRBV7-9 TGTGCCAGCAGCCAGGGAGGAGGCGAGCAGTACTTC CASSQGGGEQYF
TRBD1 . TRBJ2-7 TRBV7-6 TGTGCCAGCAGCTCCCCGGGACAGGGGCACTACGAGCAGTACTTC CASSSPGQGHYEQYF
. . TRBJ2-7 TRBV4-3 TGCGCCAGCAGCCAAGATCTGGGGGGGCGCGAGCAGTACTTC CASSQDLGGREQYF
. . TRBJ1-4 TRBV7-8 TGTGCCAGCAATCACAGGGACAATGAAAAACTGTTTTTT CASNHRDNEKLFF
. . TRBJ1-5 TRBV5-1 TGCGCCAGCAGCTTGGATGGGGGGGTTCAGCCCCAGCATTTT CASSLDGGVQPQHF
. . TRBJ2-7 TRBV10-3 TGTGCCATCAGCGGAGTGGCGGTCTACGAGCAGTACTTC CAISGVAVYEQYF
TRBD2 . TRBJ2-1 TRBV19 TGTGCCAGTAGTCCCGAAGGGAGACTAGCTAATAACAATGAGCAGTTCTTC CASSPEGRLANNNEQFF
. . TRBJ1-2 TRBV11-2 TGTGCCAGCAGCTTGAGTTCAAACTATGGCTACACCTTC CASSLSSNYGYTF
. . TRBJ2-7 TRBV21-1 TGTGCCAGCAGCCTTACGGGGGGACTAGCTCACAAGGAAGCTTACGAGCAGTACTTC CASSLTGGLAHKEAYEQYF
. . TRBJ1-6 TRBV7-9 TGTGCCAGCAGCTTAAGTCCAGATAATTCACCCCTCCACTTT CASSLSPDNSPLHF
. . TRBJ1-2 TRBV5-1 TGCGCCAGCAGCTTGGAAGAGGGAAGAGGCTATGGCTACACCTTC CASSLEEGRGYGYTF
TRBD2 . TRBJ2-3 TRBV28 TGTGCCAGCATCCGAGACCCGGGACTAGCGGGAGGGCCCACAGATACGCAGTATTTT CASIRDPGLAGGPTDTQYF
. . TRBJ2-5 TRBV7-8 TGTGCCAGCAGCACACGACAGTTTCGGAAAGAGACCCAGTACTTC CASSTRQFRKETQYF
. . TRBJ1-4 TRBV19 TGTGCCAGTAGTATGTCCTTGGCTGGAGCTAATGAAAAACTGTTTTTT CASSMSLAGANEKLFF
TRBD2 . TRBJ2-3 TRBV9 TGTGCCAGCAGCCCGAGTACCGCGGGGGGGCGAGATACGCAGTATTTT CASSPSTAGGRDTQYF
. . TRBJ1-2 TRBV19 TGTGCCAGTGAAGGATGGACAGCCACCAATTTTAGATATGGCTACACCTTC CASEGWTATNFRYGYTF
. few TRBJ1-1 TRBV10-1 TGCGCCAGCAGTGAGTCTAGGAACACTGAAGCTTTCTTT CASSESRNTEAFF
. . TRBJ2-7 TRBV13 TGTGCCAGCAGCTTAGGGGCGGGCTACGAGCAGTACTTC CASSLGAGYEQYF
. . TRBJ1-5 TRBV5-6 TGTGCCAGCAGCTTATTTGAGGACAATCAGCCCCAGCATTTT CASSLFEDNQPQHF
. medium-sized TRBJ1-1 TRBV28 TGTGCCAGCAGGAAGACAGGCCTCTTTTATGGGAACACTGAAGCTTTCTTT CASRKTGLFYGNTEAFF
TRBD1 . TRBJ1-1 TRBV28 TGTGCCAGCGCCCTCGTGGGACAGGGGGCCACTGAAGCTTTCTTT CASALVGQGATEAFF
. . TRBJ2-7 TRBV11-2 TGTGCCAGCAGCTTAACCACTGCCTACGAGCAGTACTTC CASSLTTAYEQYF
. . TRBJ1-4 TRBV7-2 TGTGCCAGCAGCTTAGCGGAGGGGCGTACTAATGAAAAACTGTTTTTT CASSLAEGRTNEKLFF
. . TRBJ2-7 TRBV4-1 TGCGCCAGCAGCCAGGGAAGCGGAGCCCCCTACGAGCAGTACTTC CASSQGSGAPYEQYF
TRBD2 . TRBJ2-1 TRBV28 TGTGCCAGCAGTCTCCCCAGGGAGGGTAAGGACAATGAGCAGTTCTTC CASSLPREGKDNEQFF
TRBD1 . TRBJ1-2 TRBV27 TGTGCCAGCAGTTTAAAAGGGGGCAGACCTAACTATGGCTACACCTTC CASSLKGGRPNYGYTF
. . TRBJ1-5 TRBV15 TGTGCCACCAGCAGAGATGGGCAGGGTCGTCAGCCCCAGCATTTT CATSRDGQGRQPQHF
TRBD2 . TRBJ2-7 TRBV2 TGTGCCAGCAGTGCCCTAGCGGGTTTCTACGAGCAGTACTTC CASSALAGFYEQYF
. . TRBJ1-1 TRBV21-1 TGTGCCAGCAGCCTCCGGACAGGGGTGAACACTGAAGCTTTCTTT CASSLRTGVNTEAFF
TRBD1 . TRBJ1-1 TRBV28 TGTGCCAGCAGAGCCCCTGGACAGGGCACGATGGACACTGAAGCTTTCTTT CASRAPGQGTMDTEAFF
TRBD1 . TRBJ1-2 TRBV2 TGTGCCAGCATAATTGGACAGGTGGCTAACTATGGCTACACCTTC CASIIGQVANYGYTF
. once TRBJ2-7 TRBV4-3 TGCGCCAGCAGCCCGGGACATACCTACGAGCAGTACTTC CASSPGHTYEQYF
TRBD2 . TRBJ2-1 TRBV28 TGTGCCAGCAAGGGACTAGCGGGGGTGTACAATGAGCAGTTCTTC CASKGLAGVYNEQFF
. . TRBJ2-7 TRBV7-9 TGTGCCAGCAGCTTGCTCCTCGACCTGACATCCTACGAGCAGTACTTC CASSLLLDLTSYEQYF
. . TRBJ2-5 TRBV2 TGTGCCAGCAGTGAAAATCAGGACATCCAAGAGACCCAGTACTTC CASSENQDIQETQYF